Detailed here is one T cell receptor beta chain. Its antigen remains unknown. Every contributor of samples was a Caucasian grown-up residing in Nashville, Tennessee. The sample comes from a study of shared clonotypes between healthy human individuals. This CDR3 is 14 amino acids long. Germline CDR1 MNHNY, CDR2 SVGAGI (reference sequence). The trim removed 6 bases at V and 2 bases at J, leaving 5 bases unmatched. The data were produced by immunoSEQ multiplex PCR, yet TCRdb's version contains in-frame clones alone and is incomplete. The repertoire includes 2 million to 3 million clones, approximately 93% of them detected once, and around 0.4% sits in the top ten. General study results and limits: Compared with clonotypes that all four donors shared, non-shared clonotypes had lower generation probabilities. Naive CD4 clonotype sharing across several donors was about 5%.

This chain uses TRBV6-6 with TRBJ2-5, with 8 bases lining up with TRBD1. Sequencing used naive CD4+ T cells from PBMCs. Subset of the sample: CD45RA+ positively selected. The sequence was collected from a man younger than 35 in good health. Some clones in this sample may be carry-over from other donors' samples. The CDR3 DNA reads TGTGCCAGCAGAAAGGACAGGGATCAAGAGACCCAGTACTTC. Translated: CASRKDRDQETQYF.